This record looks at one TCR beta chain sequence and its context. Its target is not known. Sequencing was performed with immunoSEQ multiplex PCR; in TCRdb, only in-frame clones are kept and a portion is missing. The data show around 140,000 clones, with roughly 93% seen just once and around 1.9% held by the top ten. The entry originates in a study of cytomegalovirus exposure and HLA in healthy donors. Study-wide points: Among TCR beta chains, those listed as cytomegalovirus-associated numbered around 180.

Separation from the approximately 720-subject first cohort characterized the roughly 120-subject validation cohort, to which the donors belonged. The specimen was PBMCs. This clonotype was obtained from a man aged 18 to 29 in good health and CMV-seropositive.

The DNA for the CDR3 is TGTGCCAGCTCACCGGACAGGGTTAGTCGCTATGGCTACACCTTC. Amino acids: CASSPDRVSRYGYTF. The genes are TRBV18 and TRBJ1-2; TRBD1 agrees at 8 bases. Losses at the gene ends were 3 bases for V and 4 bases for J; bases not matched to a gene: 7. From germline, CDR1 is KGHSH and CDR2 LQKENI. This CDR3 region has 15 residues.